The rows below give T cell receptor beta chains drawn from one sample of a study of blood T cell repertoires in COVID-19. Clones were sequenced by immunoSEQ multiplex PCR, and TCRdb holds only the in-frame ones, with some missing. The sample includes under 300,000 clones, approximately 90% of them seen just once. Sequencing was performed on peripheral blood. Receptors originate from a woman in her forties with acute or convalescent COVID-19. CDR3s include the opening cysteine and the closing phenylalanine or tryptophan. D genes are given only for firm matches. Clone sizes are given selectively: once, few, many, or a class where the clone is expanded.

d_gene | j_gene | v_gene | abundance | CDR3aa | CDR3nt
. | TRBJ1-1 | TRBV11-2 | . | CASWGGGTEAFF | TGTGCCAGCTGGGGGGGAGGGACTGAAGCTTTCTTT
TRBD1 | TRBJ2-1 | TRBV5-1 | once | CASQRRQGNNEQFF | TGCGCCAGCCAGAGGAGACAGGGCAACAATGAGCAGTTCTTC
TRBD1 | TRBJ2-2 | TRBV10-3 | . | CAIRLEEDRGATGELFF | TGTGCCATCAGGCTTGAAGAGGACAGGGGAGCGACCGGGGAGCTGTTTTTT
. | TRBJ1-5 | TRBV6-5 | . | CASSYFGGDGNQPQHF | TGTGCCAGCAGTTACTTTGGGGGGGATGGCAATCAGCCCCAGCATTTT
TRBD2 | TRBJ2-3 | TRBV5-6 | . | CASSLGLAGITDTQYF | TGTGCCAGCAGCTTGGGACTAGCGGGGATCACAGATACGCAGTATTTT
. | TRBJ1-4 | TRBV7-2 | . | CASSPGGAGEKLFF | TGTGCCAGCAGCCCTGGGGGGGCAGGGGAAAAACTGTTTTTT
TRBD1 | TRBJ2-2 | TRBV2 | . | CASRLDRGDTGELFF | TGTGCCAGCAGACTGGACAGGGGAGACACCGGGGAGCTGTTTTTT
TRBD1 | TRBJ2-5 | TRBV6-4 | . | CASSDRIPAVLGTVNQETQYF | TGTGCCAGCAGTGACCGCATCCCAGCCGTATTGGGGACAGTTAACCAAGAGACCCAGTACTTC
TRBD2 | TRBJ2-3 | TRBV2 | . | CASSERPASGGTDTQYF | TGTGCCAGCAGTGAGAGGCCGGCTAGCGGGGGGACAGATACGCAGTATTTT
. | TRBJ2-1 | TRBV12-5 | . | CASGLDSLLFNNEQFF | TGTGCTAGTGGTTTGGACTCCCTCCTCTTCAACAATGAGCAGTTCTTC
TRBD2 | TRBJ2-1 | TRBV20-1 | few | CSASRTSLLGQFF | TGCAGTGCTAGTAGGACTAGCCTACTGGGGCAGTTCTTC
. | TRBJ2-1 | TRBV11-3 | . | CASSLGQGGYNEQFF | TGTGCCAGCAGCTTAGGACAGGGAGGTTACAATGAGCAGTTCTTC
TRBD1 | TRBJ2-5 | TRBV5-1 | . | CASSLKLDRGEGTQYF | TGCGCCAGCAGCTTGAAGCTCGACAGGGGAGAAGGGACCCAGTACTTC
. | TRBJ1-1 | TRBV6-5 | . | CASTPTLYTEAFF | TGTGCCAGCACCCCTACCCTTTACACTGAAGCTTTCTTT
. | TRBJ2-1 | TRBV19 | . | CASSIGQLDPGGQFF | TGTGCCAGTAGTATAGGACAGTTAGATCCCGGGGGGCAGTTCTTC
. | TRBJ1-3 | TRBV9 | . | CASSTPTGFSGNTIYF | TGTGCCAGCAGCACCCCGACAGGATTCTCTGGAAACACCATATATTTT
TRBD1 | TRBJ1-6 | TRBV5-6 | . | CASSLRTGLTSPLHF | TGTGCCAGCAGCCTTCGGACAGGGTTAACTTCACCCCTCCACTTT
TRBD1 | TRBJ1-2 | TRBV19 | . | CASSKGTVNYGYTF | TGTGCCAGTAGTAAAGGGACAGTAAACTATGGCTACACCTTC
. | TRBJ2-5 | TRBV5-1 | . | CASSAGQIEETQYF | TGCGCCAGCAGCGCGGGACAGATAGAAGAGACCCAGTACTTC
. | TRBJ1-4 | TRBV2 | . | CASSSGEVEKLFF | TGTGCCAGCAGCTCCGGGGAGGTTGAAAAACTGTTTTTT
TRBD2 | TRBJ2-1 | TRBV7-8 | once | CASSAVLAGGSSYNEQFF | TGTGCCAGCAGCGCAGTGTTAGCGGGGGGGAGCTCCTACAATGAGCAGTTCTTC
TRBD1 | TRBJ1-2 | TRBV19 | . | CASSIHVDRDPRPRQLYGYTF | TGTGCCAGTAGTATACATGTGGACAGGGATCCTCGCCCTCGTCAGTTATATGGCTACACCTTC
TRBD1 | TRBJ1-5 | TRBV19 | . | CASSSRGWDSNQPQHF | TGTGCCAGTAGTAGCAGGGGGTGGGATAGCAATCAGCCCCAGCATTTT
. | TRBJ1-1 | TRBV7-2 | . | CASSTHRDTEAFF | TGTGCCAGCAGCACGCACAGGGACACTGAAGCTTTCTTT
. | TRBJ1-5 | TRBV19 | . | CASNLRQDHQPQHF | TGTGCCAGTAACCTTAGGCAGGATCATCAGCCCCAGCATTTT
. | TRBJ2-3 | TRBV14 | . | CASSQEHTDTQYF | TGTGCCAGCAGCCAAGAACACACAGATACGCAGTATTTT
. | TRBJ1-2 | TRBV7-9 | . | CASSLGPLSYGYTF | TGTGCCAGCAGCCTGGGGCCACTTTCCTATGGCTACACCTTC
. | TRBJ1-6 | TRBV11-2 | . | CASSLGAGHSPLHF | TGTGCCAGCAGCTTAGGGGCAGGGCACTCACCCCTCCACTTT
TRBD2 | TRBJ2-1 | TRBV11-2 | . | CASSPLTGGAYNEQFF | TGTGCCAGCAGCCCCCTGACTGGGGGGGCCTACAATGAGCAGTTCTTC